The table lists the clone carrying this T cell receptor beta chain with a count of one. The CDR3 length is 15 residues. In germline, CDR1 is KGHSH, CDR2 LQKENI. V trimming: 3 bases; J trimming: 7 bases; junction bases outside the gene matches: 9. The data stem from a study of radiotherapy plus CTLA-4 blockade in lung cancer. The data were produced by immunoSEQ multiplex PCR, yet TCRdb's version contains in-frame clones alone and is incomplete. The sample records approximately 39,000 clones, 55% to 80% being singletons. This TCR was recovered from a human donor with non-small cell lung cancer who had stable disease on radiotherapy plus ipilimumab. J is TRBJ2-1 and V is TRBV18; 7 nucleotides align to TRBD2. The sequencing used peripheral blood, collected from a patient treated with radiotherapy plus ipilimumab. This CDR3 reads CASSPLAEVWNEQFF. Written as DNA, the CDR3 is TGTGCCAGCTCACCCCTAGCGGAGGTATGGAATGAGCAGTTCTTC.